This T cell receptor (beta chain) was documented in a study of metastatic and nonmetastatic thyroid tumors. Overall study context: Comparison of repertoires was carried out across blood and tumor or nodule tissue from malignant and benign thyroid patients.

For this clone: The antigen remains undetermined.

None of the patients had undergone any treatment ahead of thyroid surgery. Broader study findings: It was reported that TCR beta diversity was significantly higher in malignant thyroid tumors than benign nodules, in blood and tumor.

With MiXCR, TCRdb called clones anew from the PCR reads. The sample lists approximately 6,600 clones, about a third seen once, with approximately 13% in the top ten. The sequencing sample was made of adjacent normal tissue. This sequence originates from a female donor with papillary thyroid cancer or a benign thyroid nodule (not recorded which). Some clones in this sample may be carry-over from other donors' samples.

This CDR3 is CASRLWDRPANEQFF. The CDR3 bases are TGTGCCAGCAGACTTTGGGACCGTCCGGCGAATGAGCAGTTCTTC. The rearrangement links TRBV6-2 or TRBV6-3 to TRBJ2-1, with D perhaps matching TRBD1 or TRBD2 (5 bases each). In germline, CDR1 is MNHEY, CDR2 SVGEGT. This CDR3 contains 15 residues. Trimming shortened V by 6 bases and J by 7 bases, and 19 bases separated the two germline ends.